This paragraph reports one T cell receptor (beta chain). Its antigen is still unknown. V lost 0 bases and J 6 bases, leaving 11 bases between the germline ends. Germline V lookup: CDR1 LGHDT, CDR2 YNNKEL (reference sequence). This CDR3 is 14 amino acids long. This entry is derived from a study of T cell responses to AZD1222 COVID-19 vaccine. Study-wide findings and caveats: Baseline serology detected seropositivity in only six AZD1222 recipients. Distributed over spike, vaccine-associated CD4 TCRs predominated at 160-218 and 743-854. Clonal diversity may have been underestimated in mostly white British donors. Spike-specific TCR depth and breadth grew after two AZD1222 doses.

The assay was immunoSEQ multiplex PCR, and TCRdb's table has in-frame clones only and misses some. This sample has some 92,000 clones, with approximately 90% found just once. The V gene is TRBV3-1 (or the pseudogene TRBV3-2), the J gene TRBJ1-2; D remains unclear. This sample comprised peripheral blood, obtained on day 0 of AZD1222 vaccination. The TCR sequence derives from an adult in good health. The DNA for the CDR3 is TGTGCCAGCAGCCAAGATCTCGGCGGGAATGGCTACACCTTC. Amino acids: CASSQDLGGNGYTF.